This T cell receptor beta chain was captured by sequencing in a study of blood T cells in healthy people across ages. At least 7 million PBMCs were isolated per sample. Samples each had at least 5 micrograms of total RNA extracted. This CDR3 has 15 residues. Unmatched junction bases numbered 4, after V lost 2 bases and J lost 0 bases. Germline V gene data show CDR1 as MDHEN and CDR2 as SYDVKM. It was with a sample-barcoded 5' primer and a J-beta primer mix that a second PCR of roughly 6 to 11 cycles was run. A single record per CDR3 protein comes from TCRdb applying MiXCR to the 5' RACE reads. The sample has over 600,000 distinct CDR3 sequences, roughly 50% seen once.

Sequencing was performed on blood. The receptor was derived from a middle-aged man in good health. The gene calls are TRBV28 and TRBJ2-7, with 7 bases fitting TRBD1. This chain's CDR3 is CASSLAAGGSYEQYF. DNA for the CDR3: TGTGCCAGCAGTTTAGCGGCAGGGGGCTCCTACGAGCAGTACTTC.